Below, 17 T cell receptor beta chains from the same sample are listed, as sequenced in a study of T-cell reconstitution after alpha-beta-depleted transplantation in children. This sample's TCRbeta library carried unique molecular identifier barcodes. A single record per CDR3 protein comes from TCRdb applying MiXCR to the PCR reads. The data hold a few hundred thousand distinct CDR3 sequences, with 24% observed a single time. Sequencing was performed on PBMCs, mostly from graft donor cells, taken 360 days after TCRalphabeta/CD19-depleted stem cell transplant. These receptor sequences come from a female patient aged 2 to 10 who had a stem cell transplant for congenital amegakaryocytic thrombocytopenia, so the T cells may come from the graft donor.

This clonotype occurred a few times. The chain uses TRBV20-1 and TRBJ1-5, with 10 bases that match TRBD1. The CDR3 has 18 amino acids. From germline, CDR1 is DFQATT and CDR2 SNEGSKA (reference sequence). J gave up 5 bases and V 3 bases, and 16 bases lay outside the gene matches. This CDR3 is CSASPARGDRGFYQPQHF. DNA for the CDR3: TGCAGTGCTAGCCCGGCGCGGGGGGACAGGGGTTTTTATCAGCCCCAGCATTTT.

The chain employs TRBV28 and TRBJ2-7; 9 nucleotides align to TRBD1. With V trimmed by 2 bases and J by 3 bases, 5 bases remained unmatched. This CDR3 region has 15 residues. CDR1 MDHEN and CDR2 SYDVKM come from the germline V gene. The DNA of the CDR3 is TGTGCCAGCAGTTTACCGGGGACAGGGAGCTACGAGCAGTACTTC. The encoded protein is CASSLPGTGSYEQYF.

The chain is built from TRBV13 and TRBJ2-7; perhaps TRBD2 as D (6 bases). V was cut by 3 bases and J by 3 bases, with 9 bases left in between. The CDR3 sequence is 13 residues long. CDR1 PRHDT and CDR2 FYEKMQ come from the germline V gene (reference sequence). Here the CDR3 DNA reads TGTGCCAGCAGCTTTCGGACTAACTACGAGCAGTACTTC. Protein: CASSFRTNYEQYF.

This clonotype came up a few times. The chain carries TRBV20-1 and TRBJ2-1; 7 nucleotides align to TRBD2. V dropped 4 bases and J dropped 0; count of bases not matched to a gene: 3. The CDR3 totals 14 residues. Germline assignment: CDR1 DFQATT and CDR2 SNEGSKA (reference sequence). The CDR3 loop reads CSANRGSSYNEQFF. CDR3 bases: TGCAGTGCTAATCGCGGGAGCTCCTACAATGAGCAGTTCTTC.

This chain connects TRBV5-1 to TRBJ1-2; no reliable D call. In germline, CDR1 is SGHRS, CDR2 YFSETQ. V was pared by 0 bases and J by 4 bases, with 16 bases between. The CDR3 runs 16 residues. The CDR3 is CASSLERGGGTYGYTF. The CDR3 DNA is TGCGCCAGCAGCTTGGAACGTGGTGGAGGTACCTATGGCTACACCTTC.

This clonotype showed up just a few times. The chain couples TRBV10-3 to TRBJ2-2; 7 bases are shared with TRBD2. V lost 6 bases and J lost 4; bases outside the gene matches: 11. Per the germline V gene, CDR1 is ENHRY and CDR2 is SYGVKD. The CDR3 has 16 residues. CDR3 DNA sequence: TGTGCCATCAGCCTGACTAGCCCGCCTTTCACCGGGGAGCTGTTTTTT. Residues: CAISLTSPPFTGELFF.

Ten or more counts support this clonotype. The chain carries TRBV6-1 and TRBJ2-5, with 11 bases identical to TRBD2. The CDR3 has 16 residues. Trimming took 6 bases from V and 4 from J; bases not matched to a gene: 10. CDR1 is MNHNS, CDR2 SASEGT, per germline. The CDR3 protein is CASSLLAGEGRETQYF. Here the CDR3 DNA reads TGTGCCAGCAGCCTACTAGCGGGAGAAGGGAGAGAGACCCAGTACTTC.

This clonotype has more than one count but fewer than ten. CDR3 loop: CASSHIKRGRDEQYF. The CDR3 nucleotides are TGCGCCAGCAGCCATATAAAACGAGGACGCGACGAGCAGTACTTC. The chain links TRBV4-1 to TRBJ2-7, with D unresolved. The CDR3 extends over 15 amino acids. Deletions cut 3 bases from V and 5 bases from J, with 17 bases between. Germline CDR1 is MGHRA and CDR2 is YSYEKL.

The chain joins TRBV11-2 to TRBJ2-2, with TRBD2 identical over 9 bases. In germline, CDR1 is SGHAT, CDR2 FQNNGV. This CDR3 spans 16 amino acids. Trimming at V came to 5 bases and at J to 4 bases, leaving 8 bases not matched to a gene. CDR3 protein: CASSPSAAGGTGELFF. In DNA form, the CDR3 reads TGTGCCAGCAGCCCCAGCGCAGCGGGGGGCACCGGGGAGCTGTTTTTT.

V gene TRBV28 combines with J gene TRBJ2-7, with a weak D call TRBD2 (5 bases). Germline V gene data show CDR1 as MDHEN and CDR2 as SYDVKM. The CDR3 loop spans 14 amino acids. V lost 5 bases, J lost 2 bases, and 13 bases lay in between. The CDR3 protein is CASSIQAETYEQYF. Written as DNA, the CDR3 is TGTGCCAGCAGTATCCAAGCGGAAACCTACGAGCAGTACTTC.

V usage is TRBV21-1 and J usage is TRBJ1-5. TRBV21-1 is a pseudogene. The CDR3 runs 17 residues. The CDR3, as DNA: TGTGCCAGCAGCAAATCGCACGGAGGGCTTTGCAATCAGCCCCAGCATTTT. Protein product: CASSKSHGGLCNQPQHF.

The sample holds a few counts of this clonotype. V usage is TRBV5-4 and J usage is TRBJ2-1; D perhaps matches TRBD1 (6 bases). This CDR3 region has 11 residues. Germline V gene sequence: CDR1 SGHNT, CDR2 YYREEE (reference sequence). V was cut by 4 bases and J by 9 bases, with 8 bases left in between. The CDR3 is CASSRGIEQFF. CDR3 coding DNA: TGTGCCAGCAGCAGGGGGATTGAGCAGTTCTTC.

The table lists this clonotype with a few counts. The chain has TRBV7-8 and TRBJ2-7; the match to TRBD1 covers 11 bases. This CDR3 is 17 amino acids long. V gave up 2 bases and J gave up 12 bases; unmatched junction bases: 18. Germline values: CDR1 SGHVS, CDR2 FQNEAQ. In nucleotides, the CDR3 is TGTGCCAGCAGCTTACTCCGGGACAGGGGGGGAGCACTACGGGGGTACTTC. This sequence encodes CASSLLRDRGGALRGYF.

The V and J genes are TRBV6-2 or TRBV6-3 and TRBJ2-7; 11 bases are shared with TRBD1. Germline CDR1 and CDR2: MNHEY and SVGEGT. The length of the CDR3 is 17 residues. The J segment lost 0 bases and the V segment lost 0 bases, leaving 4 bases of the junction unmatched. This chain's CDR3 is CASSYSFGTGGSYEQYF. CDR3 in DNA: TGTGCCAGCAGTTACTCTTTCGGGACAGGGGGCTCCTACGAGCAGTACTTC.

The DNA of the CDR3 is TGTGCTACTGGATACAATGAGCAGTTCTTC. This sequence encodes CATGYNEQFF. The rearrangement links TRBV12-3 or TRBV12-4 to TRBJ2-1; D gene uncertain. The CDR3 length is 10 residues.

This clonotype was picked up a small number of times. This chain connects TRBV2 to TRBJ2-2; D remains ambiguous. The V end lost 3 bases, the J end lost 4 bases, and 9 bases lay between the germline ends. CDR1 is SNHLY, CDR2 FYNNEI, per germline. CDR3 length equals 14 residues. The CDR3 protein is CASSDYKVTGELFF. CDR3 DNA: TGTGCCAGCAGTGACTATAAGGTCACCGGGGAGCTGTTTTTT.

This clonotype occurred a few times. The V and J genes are TRBV28 and TRBJ2-3; D possibly corresponds to TRBD2 (5 bases). CDR3 length equals 14 residues. V shed 6 bases and J shed 6 bases, with 16 bases lying between them. Germline V CDR1 and CDR2: MDHEN, SYDVKM. Here the CDR3 DNA reads TGTGCCAGCAGCCGAACGGACTTCAAGGATACGCAGTATTTT. Protein: CASSRTDFKDTQYF.